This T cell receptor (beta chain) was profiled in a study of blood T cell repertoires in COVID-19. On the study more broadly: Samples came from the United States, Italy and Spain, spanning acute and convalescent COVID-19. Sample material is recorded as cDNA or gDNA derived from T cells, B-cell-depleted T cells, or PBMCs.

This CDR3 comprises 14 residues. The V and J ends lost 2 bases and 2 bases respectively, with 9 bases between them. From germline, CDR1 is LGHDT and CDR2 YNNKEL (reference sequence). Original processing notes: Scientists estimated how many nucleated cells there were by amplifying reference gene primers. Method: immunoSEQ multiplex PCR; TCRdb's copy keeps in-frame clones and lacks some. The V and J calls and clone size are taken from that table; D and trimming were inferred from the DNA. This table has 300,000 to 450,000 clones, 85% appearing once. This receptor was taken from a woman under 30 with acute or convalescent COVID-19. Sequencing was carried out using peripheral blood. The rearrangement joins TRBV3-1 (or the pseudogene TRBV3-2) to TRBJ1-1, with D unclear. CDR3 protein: CASSQMGTNTEAFF. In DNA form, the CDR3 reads TGTGCCAGCAGCCAAATGGGCACCAACACTGAAGCTTTCTTT.